This TCR beta chain was sequenced during a study of blood T cell repertoires in COVID-19. Study-level information: The origin of the acute and convalescent COVID-19 samples was the United States, Italy and Spain. T cells, B-cell-depleted T cells, or PBMCs supplied cDNA or gDNA.

The V gene's germline CDR1 is SGHRS and CDR2 YFSETQ. V gave up 2 bases and J gave up 3 bases, with 6 bases separating them. This CDR3 is built from 12 residues. Authors' data handling: Estimation of nucleated cell counts was performed using reference gene primer amplification. Generated by immunoSEQ multiplex PCR, the TCRdb table keeps only in-frame clones and is missing some. The D gene and trimming were derived from the DNA, and the V and J assignments and clone size from that table. This repertoire shows 250,000 to 300,000 clones, around 88% found once; its top ten account for around 4.4%. The sequencing input was peripheral blood. This clonotype was obtained from a man in his forties with acute or convalescent COVID-19. This sequence joins TRBV5-1 and TRBJ2-7; TRBD2 might be the D (5 bases). CDR3 amino acids: CASSFRDYEQYF. CDR3 bases: TGCGCCAGCAGCTTTCGGGACTACGAGCAGTACTTC.